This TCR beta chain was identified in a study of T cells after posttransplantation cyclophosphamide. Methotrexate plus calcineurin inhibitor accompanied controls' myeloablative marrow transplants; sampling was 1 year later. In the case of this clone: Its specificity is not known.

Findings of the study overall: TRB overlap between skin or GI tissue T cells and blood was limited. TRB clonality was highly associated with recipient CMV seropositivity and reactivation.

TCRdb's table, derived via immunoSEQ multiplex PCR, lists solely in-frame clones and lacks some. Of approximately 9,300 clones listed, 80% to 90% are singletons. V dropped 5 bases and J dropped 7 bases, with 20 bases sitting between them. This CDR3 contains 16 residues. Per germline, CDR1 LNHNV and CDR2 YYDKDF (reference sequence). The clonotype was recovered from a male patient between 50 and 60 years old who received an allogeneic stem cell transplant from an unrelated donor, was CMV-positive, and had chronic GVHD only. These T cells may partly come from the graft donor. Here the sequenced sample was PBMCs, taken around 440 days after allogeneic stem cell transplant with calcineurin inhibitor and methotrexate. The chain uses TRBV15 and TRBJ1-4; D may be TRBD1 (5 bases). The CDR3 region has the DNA TGTGCCACCAGCCCTAGGACAAGGGCTTCGGGTGAAAAACTGTTTTTT. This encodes CATSPRTRASGEKLFF.